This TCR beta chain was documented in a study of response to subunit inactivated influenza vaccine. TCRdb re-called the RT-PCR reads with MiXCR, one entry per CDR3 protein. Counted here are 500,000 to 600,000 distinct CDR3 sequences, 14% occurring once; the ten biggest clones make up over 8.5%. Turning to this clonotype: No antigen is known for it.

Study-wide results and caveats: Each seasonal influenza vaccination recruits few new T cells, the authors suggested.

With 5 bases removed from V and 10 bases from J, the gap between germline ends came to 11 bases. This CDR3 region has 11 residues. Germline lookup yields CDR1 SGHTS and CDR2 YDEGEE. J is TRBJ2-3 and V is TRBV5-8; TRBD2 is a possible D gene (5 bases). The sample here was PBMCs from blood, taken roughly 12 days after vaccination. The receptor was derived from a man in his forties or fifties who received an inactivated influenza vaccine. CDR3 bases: TGTGCCAGCAGGGCTAGCTTGTCGCAGTATTTT. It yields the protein CASRASLSQYF.